What follows is one T cell receptor beta chain and its context. Its specificity is not known. Vbeta (60) and Jbeta (13) primers were used in the PCR. Sequencing used immunoSEQ multiplex PCR; TCRdb keeps in-frame clones, though not all of them. The sample holds 150,000 to 200,000 clones; around 81% are singletons and the top ten take about 2%. The V gene's germline CDR1 is MDHEN and CDR2 SYDVKM. Trimming took 6 bases from V and 0 from J, leaving 15 bases between them. This CDR3 has 15 amino acids. These data come from a study of cytomegalovirus exposure and HLA in healthy donors. Nominally healthy donors were sampled, though unrecorded immune exposures were likely. Study-wide points: TCR beta chain V- and J-gene trimming was linked, in a later analysis, to a missense variant in DCLRE1C. Through in vitro validation, three CMV-associated chains were shown to be specific for CMV antigens.

The sample comprised PBMCs. This sequence joins TRBV28 and TRBJ2-7; D unclear. The TCR originated in a woman in her 30s in good health and CMV-seronegative. The CDR3 reads CASRPLRSFSYEQYF. DNA for the CDR3: TGTGCCAGCAGACCGCTTAGGAGCTTCTCCTACGAGCAGTACTTC.